Listed below are T cell receptor beta chains from one sample, sequenced in a study of CD8 T cells in ankylosing spondylitis. MiXCR, run by TCRdb on the 5' RACE reads, gives a single entry per CDR3 protein. The sample records more than 150,000 distinct CDR3 sequences, about 18% being singletons. Sequencing was done on a sample of blood, either unsorted or a sorted T cell fraction (not recorded which). The receptors were gathered from a male donor between 5 and 35 years old with ankylosing spondylitis or in good health (not recorded which). CDR3s include the opening cysteine and the closing phenylalanine or tryptophan. Fields, in order: clone size, CDR3 length, J gene, D gene, V gene, CDR3 DNA, CDR3 protein. A D gene is named only where the DNA matches it firmly. Expanded clones get a size class; other rows say once, few or many, or leave the size out.

>many|14|TRBJ1-4|TRBD1|TRBV20-1
TGCAGTGCGGCCTGGGGACAGGGGAATGAAAAACTGTTTTTT
CSAAWGQGNEKLFF
>many|14|TRBJ2-7|-|TRBV9
TGTGCCAGCAGCGTAGTTGCAGCAACCTACGAGCAGTACTTC
CASSVVAATYEQYF
>few|12|TRBJ2-1|-|TRBV29-1
TGCAGCGTGGACACAGGGCTCAATGAGCAGTTCTTC
CSVDTGLNEQFF
>many|19|TRBJ2-1|TRBD2|TRBV6-5
TGTGCCAGCAGTTATTACGGACTAGCGGGAGGTGGCTCCTACAATGAGCAGTTCTTC
CASSYYGLAGGGSYNEQFF
>many|13|TRBJ1-4|TRBD1|TRBV5-5
TGTGCCAGTAACAGGGGAAGGGAAGAAAAACTGTTTTTT
CASNRGREEKLFF
>many|14|TRBJ1-6|-|TRBV11-2
TGTGCCAGCTCCTATAAAGGGAATAATTCACCCCTCCACTTT
CASSYKGNNSPLHF
>many|15|TRBJ2-1|TRBD1|TRBV20-1
TGCAGTGCTAGACAGTGGGACAGGGTGCTCGATGAGCAGTTCTTC
CSARQWDRVLDEQFF
>many|14|TRBJ2-1|-|TRBV10-2
TGCGCCAGCAGCGAGGGAGTAGACTACAATGAGCAGTTCTTC
CASSEGVDYNEQFF
>-|15|TRBJ2-5|-|TRBV9
TGTGCCAGCAGCATCCTAGGGGTTTCGTGGGAGACCCAGTACTTC
CASSILGVSWETQYF
>many|15|TRBJ2-1|-|TRBV7-2
TGTGCCAGCAGCCCCACACAGGTTACCTACAATGAGCAGTTCTTC
CASSPTQVTYNEQFF
>-|15|TRBJ2-2|TRBD2|TRBV20-1
TGCAGTGCTAGAGCTAGCGGAGCTTCCACCGGGGAGCTGTTTTTT
CSARASGASTGELFF
>-|14|TRBJ2-3|TRBD2|TRBV29-1
TGCAGCGTTGTTGGGGGAGGGAACACAGATACGCAGTATTTT
CSVVGGGNTDTQYF
>many|16|TRBJ2-3|-|TRBV7-9
TGTGCCAGCAACCCTAAAATAGAACAGGGACCAGATACGCAGTATTTT
CASNPKIEQGPDTQYF
>-|15|TRBJ2-1|TRBD1|TRBV6-5
TGTGCCAGCAGTTACAGTCAGGGGGTCTACAATGAGCAGTTCTTC
CASSYSQGVYNEQFF
>many|15|TRBJ1-1|TRBD1|TRBV3-1
TGTGCCAGCAGCCCCCGGGACAGTCAAAACACTGAAGCTTTCTTT
CASSPRDSQNTEAFF
>few|14|TRBJ2-7|TRBD2|TRBV27
TGTGCCAGCAGTTTGTCGCGGGGGGCCTACGAGCAGTACTTC
CASSLSRGAYEQYF
>-|15|TRBJ2-3|TRBD1|TRBV6-5
TGTGCCAGCAGTCGTACAGGGGGCTCCCAGGGTACGCAGTATTTT
CASSRTGGSQGTQYF
>-|17|TRBJ2-1|-|TRBV11-3
TGTGCCAGCAGCGGCAGGAGTGACGGTAGCTCCTACAATGAGCAGTTCTTC
CASSGRSDGSSYNEQFF
>few|15|TRBJ2-3|-|TRBV5-1
TGCGCCAGCAGCCTGACCCGGACAGTGACAGATACGCAGTATTTT
CASSLTRTVTDTQYF
>many|13|TRBJ1-1|-|TRBV20-1
TGCAGTGCTACGTCCCCCGGGCTCACTGAAGCTTTCTTT
CSATSPGLTEAFF
>many|13|TRBJ1-1|-|TRBV5-1
TGCGCCAGCAGCTTGGGGGCGAACACTGAAGCTTTCTTT
CASSLGANTEAFF
>many|14|TRBJ2-7|TRBD2|TRBV27
TGTGCCAGCAGTCGGACTAGCGGTACTAGCGAGCAGTACTTC
CASSRTSGTSEQYF
>many|15|TRBJ2-1|TRBD2|TRBV5-6
TGTGCCAGCAGAGCCGGGACTAGACCTACCAATGAGCAGTTCTTC
CASRAGTRPTNEQFF